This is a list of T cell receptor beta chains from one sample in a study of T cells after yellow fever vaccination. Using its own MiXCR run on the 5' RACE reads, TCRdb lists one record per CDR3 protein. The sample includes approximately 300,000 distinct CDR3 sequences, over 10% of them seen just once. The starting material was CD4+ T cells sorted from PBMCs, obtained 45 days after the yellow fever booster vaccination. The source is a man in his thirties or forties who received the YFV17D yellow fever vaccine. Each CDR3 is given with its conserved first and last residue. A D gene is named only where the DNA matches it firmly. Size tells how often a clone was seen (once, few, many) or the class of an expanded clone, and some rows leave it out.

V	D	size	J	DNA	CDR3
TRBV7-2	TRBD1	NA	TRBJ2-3	TGTGCCAGCAGCTTGTGGGCGGACAGGGGCGGGAGTACGCAGTATTTT	CASSLWADRGGSTQYF
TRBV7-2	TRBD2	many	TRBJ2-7	TGTGCCAGCAGTTTATCGGGGGGAGGCTACGAGCAGTACTTC	CASSLSGGGYEQYF
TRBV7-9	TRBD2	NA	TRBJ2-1	TGTGCAGAGGACACGGGAGGAGCGCTTTACAATGAGCAGTTCTTC	CAEDTGGALYNEQFF
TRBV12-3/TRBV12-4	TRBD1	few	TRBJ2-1	TGTGCCAGCAGTTCTGGACAGGGCAGGGGCGATGAGCAGTTCTTC	CASSSGQGRGDEQFF
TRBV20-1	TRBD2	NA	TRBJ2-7	TGCAGTGCTAGTCTAGCGGGACCTTACGAGCAGTACTTC	CSASLAGPYEQYF
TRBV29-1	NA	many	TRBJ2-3	TGCAGCGTTGTCCTCTATCGAGGGACTAGCACAGATACGCAGTATTTT	CSVVLYRGTSTDTQYF
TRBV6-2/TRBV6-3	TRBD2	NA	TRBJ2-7	TGTGCCAGCAGTTACAAAGCGGGAGGCCCCTACGAGCAGTACTTC	CASSYKAGGPYEQYF
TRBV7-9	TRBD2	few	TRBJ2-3	TGTGCCAGCATCCTAGCGGGAATCGCAGATACGCAGTATTTT	CASILAGIADTQYF
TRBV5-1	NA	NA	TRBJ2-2	TGCGCCAGCAGCCCGACCTTTGACACCGGGGAGCTGTTTTTT	CASSPTFDTGELFF
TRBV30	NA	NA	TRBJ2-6	TGTGCCTGGAGCGGGTCCCGAATCTCTGGGGCCAACGTCCTGACTTTC	CAWSGSRISGANVLTF